A single sample gave rise to the 8 T cell receptor beta chains below, sequenced in a study of cytomegalovirus exposure and HLA in healthy donors. In the PCR, 60 Vbeta and 13 Jbeta primers were used. The table came from immunoSEQ multiplex PCR; TCRdb's copy has only in-frame clones and leaves some out. The sample lists approximately 150,000 clones, roughly 75% seen once, with over 9% in the top ten. Sequencing used PBMCs. These receptors originate from a man aged 18 to 29 in good health and CMV-seropositive.

This chain connects TRBV14 to TRBJ1-1, with 8 bases lining up with TRBD1. This CDR3 has 15 amino acids. J gave up 2 bases and V 6 bases, and 8 bases lay outside the gene matches. The germline gives CDR1 SGHDN, CDR2 FVKESK. In DNA form, the CDR3 reads TGTGCCAGCAGGAGGACAGGGACTCTAAACACTGAAGCTTTCTTT. It specifies CASRRTGTLNTEAFF.

This chain joins TRBV15 and TRBJ1-2; 8 bases line up with TRBD1. The CDR3 has 17 amino acids. Trimming at V came to 0 bases and at J to 3 bases, leaving 9 bases not matched to a gene. CDR1 and CDR2 from the germline V gene are LNHNV and YYDKDF (reference sequence). CDR3 nucleotide sequence: TGTGCCACCAGCAGAGATGAAGCAGGGGGCGCGGACTATGGCTACACCTTC. Its protein is CATSRDEAGGADYGYTF.

This sequence joins TRBV4-1 and TRBJ2-7; 11 nucleotides agree with TRBD2. Germline V gives CDR1 MGHRA, CDR2 YSYEKL. The V and J ends lost 3 bases and 1 base, in that order; junction bases with no gene match: 20. The CDR3 is made up of 21 amino acids. The CDR3, as DNA: TGCGCCAGCAGCCAGAAGACCTATAGCGGGAGGGCAGGGATAGGTTCCTACGAGCAGTACTTC. It codes for CASSQKTYSGRAGIGSYEQYF.

This clone has just one count. The chain has TRBV5-6 and TRBJ2-1, with unresolved D. Trimming removed 0 bases at V and 5 bases at J, with 6 bases between. This CDR3 is 13 amino acids long. Germline V CDR1 and CDR2: SGHDT, YYEEEE. DNA of the CDR3: TGTGCCAGCAGCTTGGTCCGAGACAATGAGCAGTTCTTC. Protein product: CASSLVRDNEQFF.

This clone occurred a few times. J is TRBJ1-2 and V is TRBV9; TRBD1 agrees at 7 bases. Losses at the gene ends were 3 bases for V and 3 bases for J; bases not matched to a gene: 8. This CDR3 comprises 15 residues. Per germline, CDR1 SGDLS and CDR2 YYNGEE. The CDR3 DNA reads TGTGCCAGCAGCGCTGGACAGGTAGAAGACTATGGCTACACCTTC. Protein sequence: CASSAGQVEDYGYTF.

This clone was seen just once. The chain links TRBV6-1 to TRBJ1-3; no definite D call. The V gene lost 0 bases and the J gene lost 2 bases, with 2 bases spanning the gap. CDR1 is MNHNS and CDR2 is SASEGT in the germline V gene. The length of the CDR3 is 13 residues. The CDR3 nucleotides are TGTGCCAGCAGTGAAGCTACTGGAAACACCATATATTTT. Protein sequence: CASSEATGNTIYF.

The chain recombines TRBV28 with TRBJ1-1; tentatively, D is TRBD1 (5 bases). CDR1 is MDHEN and CDR2 is SYDVKM in the germline V gene. The CDR3 loop spans 13 amino acids. Trimming shortened V by 3 bases and J by 2 bases, and 7 bases separated the two germline ends. CDR3 nucleotide sequence: TGTGCCAGCAGTTTTCAGGGAAACACTGAAGCTTTCTTT. Amino acids: CASSFQGNTEAFF.

V usage is TRBV7-2 and J usage is TRBJ2-7; 8 nucleotides align to TRBD1. This CDR3 contains 13 residues. Germline V lookup: CDR1 SGHTA, CDR2 FQGNSA. Trimming removed 4 bases from V and 7 bases from J; junction bases left unmatched: 6. The CDR3 DNA sequence: TGTGCCAGCAGCTCCGCATGGGACAGGGAGCAGTACTTC. It specifies CASSSAWDREQYF.